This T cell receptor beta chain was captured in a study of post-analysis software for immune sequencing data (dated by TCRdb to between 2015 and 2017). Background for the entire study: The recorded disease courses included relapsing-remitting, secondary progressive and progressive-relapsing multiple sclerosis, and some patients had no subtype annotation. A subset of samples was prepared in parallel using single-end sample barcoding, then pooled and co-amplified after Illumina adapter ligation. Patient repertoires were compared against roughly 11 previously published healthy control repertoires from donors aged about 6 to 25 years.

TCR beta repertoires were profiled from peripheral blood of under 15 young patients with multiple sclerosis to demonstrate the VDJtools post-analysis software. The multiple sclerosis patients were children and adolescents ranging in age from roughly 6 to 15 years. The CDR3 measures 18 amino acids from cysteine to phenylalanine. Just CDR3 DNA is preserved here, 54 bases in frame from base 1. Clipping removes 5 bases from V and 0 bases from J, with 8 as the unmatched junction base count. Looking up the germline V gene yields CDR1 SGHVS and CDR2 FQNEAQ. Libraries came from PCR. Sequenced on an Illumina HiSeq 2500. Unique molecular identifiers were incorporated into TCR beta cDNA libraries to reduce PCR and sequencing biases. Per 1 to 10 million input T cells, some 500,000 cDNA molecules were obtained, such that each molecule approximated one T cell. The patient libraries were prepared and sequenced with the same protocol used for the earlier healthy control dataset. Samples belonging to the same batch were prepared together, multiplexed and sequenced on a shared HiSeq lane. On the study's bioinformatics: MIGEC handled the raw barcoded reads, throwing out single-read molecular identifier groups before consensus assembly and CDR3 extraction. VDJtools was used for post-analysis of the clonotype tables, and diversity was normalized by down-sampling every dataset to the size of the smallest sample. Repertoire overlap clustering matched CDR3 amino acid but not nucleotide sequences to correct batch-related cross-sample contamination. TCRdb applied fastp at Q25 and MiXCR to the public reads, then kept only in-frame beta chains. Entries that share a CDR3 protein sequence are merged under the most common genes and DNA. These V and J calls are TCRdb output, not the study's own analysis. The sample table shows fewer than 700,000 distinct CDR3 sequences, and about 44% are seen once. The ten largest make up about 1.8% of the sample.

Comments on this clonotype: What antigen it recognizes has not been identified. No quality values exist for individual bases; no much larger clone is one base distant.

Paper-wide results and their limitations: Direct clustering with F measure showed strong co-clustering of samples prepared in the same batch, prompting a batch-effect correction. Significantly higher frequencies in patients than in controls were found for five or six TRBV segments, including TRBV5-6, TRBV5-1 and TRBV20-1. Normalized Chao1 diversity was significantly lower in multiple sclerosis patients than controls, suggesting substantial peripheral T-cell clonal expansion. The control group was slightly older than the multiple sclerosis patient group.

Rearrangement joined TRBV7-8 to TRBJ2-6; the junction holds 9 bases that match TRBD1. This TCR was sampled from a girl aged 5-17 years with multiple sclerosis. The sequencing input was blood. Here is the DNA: TGTGCCAGCAGCAGCAGGACAGGGGCCATCTCTGGGGCCAACGTCCTGACTTTC. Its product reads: CASSSRTGAISGANVLTF.